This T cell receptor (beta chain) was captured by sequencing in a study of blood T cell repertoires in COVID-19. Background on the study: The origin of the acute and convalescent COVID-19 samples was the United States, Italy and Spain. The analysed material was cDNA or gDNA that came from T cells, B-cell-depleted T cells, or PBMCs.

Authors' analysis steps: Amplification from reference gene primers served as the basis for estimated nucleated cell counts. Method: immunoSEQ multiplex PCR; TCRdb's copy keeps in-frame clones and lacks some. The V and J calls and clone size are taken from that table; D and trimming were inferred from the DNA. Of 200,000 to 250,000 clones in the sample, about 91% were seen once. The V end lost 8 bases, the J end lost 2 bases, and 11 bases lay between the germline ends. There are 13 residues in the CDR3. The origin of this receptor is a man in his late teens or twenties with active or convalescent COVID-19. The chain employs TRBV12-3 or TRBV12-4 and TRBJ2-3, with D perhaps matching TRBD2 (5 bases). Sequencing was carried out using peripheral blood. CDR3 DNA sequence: TGTGCCAGCGACGACCGGGACACAGATACGCAGTATTTT. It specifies CASDDRDTDTQYF.